This entry lists 24 T cell receptor beta chains sequenced from one sample in a study of OX40 agonist ivuxolimab in advanced cancers. Measured with immunoSEQ multiplex PCR; TCRdb has only the in-frame clones, and not every one. This table has 30,000 to 40,000 clones, about 90% appearing once. The sequencing used CD4+ or CD8+ T cells sorted from blood, collected in a trial of the OX40 agonist ivuxolimab. All receptors derive from an adult with an advanced solid tumor such as melanoma, head and neck, liver or kidney cancer.

In nucleotides, the CDR3 is TGTGCCAGCAGCTTTTGGGGGGCCCCCAATGAGCAGTTCTTC. Translating gives CASSFWGAPNEQFF. V gene TRBV5-6 combines with J gene TRBJ2-1; D is possibly TRBD1 or TRBD2 (6 bases each). This CDR3 comprises 14 residues. The V gene lost 2 bases and the J gene lost 6 bases, with 12 bases spanning the gap. Germline CDR1 and CDR2: SGHDT and YYEEEE.

J is TRBJ1-1 and V is TRBV6-5; D call uncertain. V lost 2 bases and J 4 bases, leaving 5 bases between the germline ends. CDR1 is MNHEY, CDR2 SVGAGI, per germline. The CDR3 spans 12 residues. The CDR3 DNA is TGTGCCAGCAGTTACCGGTTCACTGAAGCTTTCTTT. Its translation: CASSYRFTEAFF.

This chain links TRBV10-2 with TRBJ2-1; D is unresolved. This CDR3 region has 16 residues. CDR1 is WSHSY, CDR2 SAAADI, per germline. Trimming cost V 2 bases and J 8 bases, with 19 bases left between them. The CDR3 here is CASSEMPAEYFDEQFF. The CDR3, as DNA: TGCGCCAGCAGTGAGATGCCCGCGGAGTACTTCGATGAGCAGTTCTTC.

The chain employs TRBV13 and TRBJ2-5; 10 bases fit TRBD2. With 5 bases clipped from V and 5 bases from J, the junction kept 8 bases outside the gene matches. Germline V gene sequence: CDR1 PRHDT, CDR2 FYEKMQ (reference sequence). The CDR3 loop spans 15 amino acids. The CDR3 DNA reads TGTGCCAGCAGCGCAGGGACTAGCGAACTTGAGACCCAGTACTTC. Its translation is CASSAGTSELETQYF.

The chain carries TRBV6-6 and TRBJ2-7; D unresolved. The germline V gene has CDR1 MNHNY and CDR2 SVGAGI (reference sequence). This CDR3 contains 12 residues. Trimming pared 4 bases from V and 2 bases from J, leaving 6 bases between. DNA for the CDR3: TGTGCCAGCAGTTCGACCACCTACGAGCAGTACTTC. Its translation is CASSSTTYEQYF.

V gene TRBV5-6 combines with J gene TRBJ2-7, with TRBD1 matching 7 bases. The CDR3 runs to 15 residues. Germline trimming cut 4 bases from V and 3 bases from J; bases unmatched to any gene: 10. Germline V gene sequence: CDR1 SGHDT, CDR2 YYEEEE. The CDR3 nucleotides read TGTGCCAGCAGCGAGTCTAACAGGGGCTACTACGAGCAGTACTTC. It specifies CASSESNRGYYEQYF.

The genes are TRBV4-1 and TRBJ1-2; TRBD1 is a possible D gene (5 bases). V dropped 0 bases and J dropped 7 bases, with 12 bases sitting between them. Germline V gene data show CDR1 as MGHRA and CDR2 as YSYEKL. The CDR3 spans 14 residues. The CDR3 loop reads CASSQEGALGGYTF. CDR3 bases: TGCGCCAGCAGCCAAGAAGGGGCCCTTGGTGGCTACACCTTC.

This chain uses TRBV19 with TRBJ2-3; D not resolved. The V and J ends lost 3 bases and 3 bases respectively, with 7 bases between them. There are 13 residues in the CDR3. Germline CDR1 reads LNHDA; CDR2 reads SQIVND (reference sequence). CDR3 in DNA: TGTGCCAGTAGTATCATGGATACAGATACGCAGTATTTT. Protein: CASSIMDTDTQYF.

The rearrangement links TRBV7-6 to TRBJ2-3; 9 bases fit TRBD1. V trimming: 1 base; J trimming: 5 bases; junction bases outside the gene matches: 7. CDR1 and CDR2 (germline): SGHVS, FNYEAQ. This CDR3 has 16 amino acids. CDR3 sequence reads: CASSLGNRGPGDTQYF. CDR3 sequence (DNA): TGTGCCAGCAGCTTAGGTAACAGGGGGCCGGGAGATACGCAGTATTTT.

The genes are TRBV29-1 and TRBJ2-5, with TRBD2 matching 11 bases. This CDR3 region has 16 residues. In germline, CDR1 is SQVTM, CDR2 ANQGSEA. The ends lost 1 base at V and 1 base at J; junction bases unmatched: 5. The CDR3 DNA sequence: TGCAGCGTTGAAGTTACTAGCGGGGGCCTCCAAGAGACCCAGTACTTC. Its protein product is CSVEVTSGGLQETQYF. The whole variable domain, remainder taken from reference TRBV29-1 and TRBJ2-5, is SAVISQKPSRDICQRGTSLTIQCQVDSQVTMMFWYRQQPGQSLTLIATANQGSEATYESGFVIDKFPISRPNLTFSTLTVSNMSPEDSSIYLCSVEVTSGGLQETQYFGPGTRLLVL.

The rearrangement uses TRBV5-1 and TRBJ2-3; a possible D gene is TRBD2 (6 bases). The CDR3 totals 15 residues. The V end was cut by 0 bases, the J end by 5 bases, with 13 bases between. Germline assignment: CDR1 SGHRS and CDR2 YFSETQ. CDR3: CASSLEGGFLDTQYF. The CDR3 DNA is TGCGCCAGCAGCTTGGAAGGAGGGTTTTTAGATACGCAGTATTTT.

Notes on this clone: Other DNA sequences of this sample code for an identical CDR3. This chain connects TRBV6-5 to TRBJ2-1, with 7 bases aligning to TRBD1. V lost 2 bases and J lost 9; bases outside the gene matches: 1. The CDR3 totals 12 residues. Germline CDR1 reads MNHEY; CDR2 reads SVGAGI. CDR3 sequence reads: CASSYAGGEQFF. CDR3 sequence (DNA): TGTGCCAGCAGTTACGCAGGGGGTGAGCAGTTCTTC.

The J gene is TRBJ2-3, the V gene TRBV5-6; no firm D call. Germline V CDR1 and CDR2: SGHDT, YYEEEE. The CDR3 runs 14 residues. With 0 bases removed from V and 2 bases from J, the gap between germline ends came to 7 bases. The CDR3: CASSLVGNTDTQYF. The CDR3 nucleotides read TGTGCCAGCAGCTTGGTAGGGAACACAGATACGCAGTATTTT.

The chain combines TRBV4-1 with TRBJ2-7; 7 bases fit TRBD1. The trim removed 0 bases at V and 3 bases at J, leaving 11 bases unmatched. This CDR3 is built from 17 residues. Germline V CDR1 and CDR2: MGHRA, YSYEKL. Here the CDR3 reads CASSQDPQGPISYEQYF. DNA for the CDR3: TGCGCCAGCAGCCAAGATCCACAGGGGCCGATTAGCTACGAGCAGTACTTC.

The rearrangement joins TRBV6-1 to TRBJ2-7; 9 nucleotides align to TRBD1. In germline, CDR1 is MNHNS, CDR2 SASEGT. V dropped 7 bases and J dropped 3; count of bases not matched to a gene: 10. This CDR3 has 15 amino acids. The CDR3 loop reads CASTEGTGFFYEQYF. The CDR3 DNA reads TGTGCCAGCACCGAAGGGACAGGGTTCTTCTACGAGCAGTACTTC.

V gene TRBV5-4 combines with J gene TRBJ2-3; no firm D call. This CDR3 comprises 14 residues. Trimming removed 0 bases at V and 2 bases at J, with 7 bases between. Germline V gene sequence: CDR1 SGHNT, CDR2 YYREEE (reference sequence). CDR3 protein: CASSLADITDTQYF. The CDR3 region has the DNA TGTGCCAGCAGCTTGGCAGACATCACAGATACGCAGTATTTT.

The rearrangement links TRBV11-1 to TRBJ2-1, with a weak D call TRBD1 (6 bases). CDR1 is SGHAT and CDR2 is FQDESV in the germline V gene (reference sequence). Trimming stripped 1 base from V and 6 bases from J, with 7 bases between. This CDR3 spans 13 amino acids. The CDR3 coding sequence is TGTGCCAGCAGCTTAGGAGGGGGCAATGAGCAGTTCTTC. It is translated as CASSLGGGNEQFF.

The genes are TRBV1 and TRBJ2-2; the tabulated D call, TRBD2, remains unverified against the DNA. TRBV1 is noted as a pseudogene. The CDR3 loop spans 16 amino acids. The CDR3 region has the DNA TGCACCAGCAGCCTCAAGCGGGGTGATTTAACCGGGGAGCTGTTTTTT. It codes for CTSSLKRGDLTGELFF.

This chain connects TRBV4-1 to TRBJ2-7, with D tentatively TRBD2 (5 bases). Germline lookup yields CDR1 MGHRA and CDR2 YSYEKL. V was pared by 2 bases and J by 0 bases, with 14 bases between. The CDR3 length is 16 residues. The CDR3 coding sequence is TGCGCCAGCAGCCAAACAGCGGCCCCGAGCTCCTACGAGCAGTACTTC. Its translation is CASSQTAAPSSYEQYF.

The gene calls are TRBV19 and TRBJ2-1; D unclear. Trimming shortened V by 3 bases and J by 5 bases, and 11 bases separated the two germline ends. Germline CDR1 is LNHDA and CDR2 is SQIVND (reference sequence). The CDR3 is 14 residues long. The CDR3 loop reads CASSMSLGNNEQFF. The CDR3 DNA is TGTGCCAGTAGTATGAGTCTAGGCAACAATGAGCAGTTCTTC.

The chain links TRBV12-5 to TRBJ1-1; D might be TRBD1 (5 bases). V dropped 1 base and J dropped 4 bases, with 19 bases sitting between them. CDR1 and CDR2 (germline): LGHNT, FRNRAP. The CDR3 loop spans 17 amino acids. The CDR3 loop is CASGLAGRREGSTEAFF. CDR3 sequence (DNA): TGTGCTAGTGGTTTGGCTGGGCGGAGAGAGGGGAGCACTGAAGCTTTCTTT. Full variable domain (missing parts from reference TRBV12-5 and TRBJ1-1): DARVTQTPRHKVTEMGQEVTMRCQPILGHNTVFWYRQTMMQGLELLAYFRNRAPLDDSGMPKDRFSAEMPDATLATLKIQPSEPRDSAVYFCASGLAGRREGSTEAFFGQGTRLTVV.

The chain employs TRBV6-5 and TRBJ1-1; D is unresolved. CDR1 and CDR2 (germline): MNHEY, SVGAGI. This CDR3 contains 14 residues. V lost 4 bases, J lost 5 bases, and 14 bases lay in between. The CDR3 nucleotides read TGTGCCAGCAGTTTCATGGGTGTTCAGACTGAAGCTTTCTTT. Amino acids: CASSFMGVQTEAFF.

This rearrangement joins TRBV25-1 to TRBJ1-1; perhaps TRBD1 as D (5 bases). CDR3 length: 13 amino acids. Per the germline V gene, CDR1 is MGHDK and CDR2 is SYGVNS. Trimming stripped 1 base from V and 7 bases from J, with 10 bases between. The CDR3 loop is CASSEWGESEAFF. The CDR3 DNA is TGTGCCAGCAGTGAATGGGGCGAGAGTGAAGCTTTCTTT.

The chain carries TRBV27 and TRBJ2-5, with a tentative D call TRBD1 (6 bases). Trimming cost V 7 bases and J 1 base, with 16 bases left between them. The CDR3 has 15 amino acids. Germline CDR1 reads MNHEY; CDR2 reads SMNVEV (reference sequence). The CDR3 region is CASTSSEGGQETQYF. The DNA of the CDR3 is TGTGCCAGCACTTCTTCTGAAGGGGGCCAAGAGACCCAGTACTTC.